Below are 27 T cell receptor beta chains sequenced from a single sample in a study of T cells in narcolepsy. Data came from immunoSEQ multiplex PCR; TCRdb stores just in-frame clones and leaves some out. The data show around 30,000 clones, over 80% seen once. Material for sequencing was CD45RA- memory CD4+ T cells from PBMCs. These receptors all stem from a human donor with narcolepsy.

This clone was counted a few times. The chain uses TRBV6-5 and TRBJ1-1; TRBD1 matches at 7 bases. The CDR3 has 15 amino acids. Germline CDR1 is MNHEY and CDR2 is SVGAGI. Losses at the gene ends were 6 bases for V and 0 bases for J; bases not matched to a gene: 7. CDR3 bases: TGTGCCAGCAGACCACAGGGGATAATGAACACTGAAGCTTTCTTT. This gives the protein CASRPQGIMNTEAFF.

The table lists this clone with a count of one. V is TRBV27 and J is TRBJ1-2; D remains ambiguous. Germline V gene data show CDR1 as MNHEY and CDR2 as SMNVEV (reference sequence). V gave up 6 bases and J gave up 6 bases, with 8 bases separating them. The CDR3 covers 11 residues. DNA for the CDR3: TGTGCCAGCAGGGTGAGTAATGGCTACACCTTC. Translated, it gives CASRVSNGYTF.

The chain combines TRBV5-1 with TRBJ2-2; D unresolved. This CDR3 is built from 15 residues. V gave up 2 bases and J gave up 4 bases, with 12 bases separating them. Germline V gene data show CDR1 as SGHRS and CDR2 as YFSETQ. The CDR3 region is CASSFQELGTGELFF. The CDR3 DNA reads TGCGCCAGCAGCTTCCAGGAGTTAGGCACCGGGGAGCTGTTTTTT.

The chain recombines TRBV7-9 with TRBJ2-7; D remains unclear. This CDR3 has 14 residues. Germline CDR1 is SEHNR and CDR2 is FQNEAQ (reference sequence). V shed 1 base and J shed 4 bases, with 11 bases lying between them. The CDR3: CASSLEGRLYEQYF. The CDR3 nucleotides read TGTGCCAGCAGCTTAGAGGGTCGGTTATACGAGCAGTACTTC. Filled out from reference TRBV7-9 and TRBJ2-7, the complete variable domain reads DTGVSQNPRHKITKRGQNVTFRCDPISEHNRLYWYRQTLGQGPEFLTYFQNEAQLEKSRLLSDRFSAERPKGSFSTLEIQRTEQGDSAMYLCASSLEGRLYEQYFGPGTRLTVT.

The gene calls are TRBV4-1 and TRBJ2-3; possibly TRBD1 for D (6 bases). The CDR3 length is 16 residues. Germline V CDR1 and CDR2: MGHRA, YSYEKL. Trimming stripped 8 bases from V and 2 bases from J, with 20 bases between. The CDR3 DNA is TGCGCCAGCTCGAGCCCCCCCGGGACACCCACAGATACGCAGTATTTT. The encoded protein is CASSSPPGTPTDTQYF.

This sequence joins TRBV30 and TRBJ1-4; possible D gene TRBD1, 5 bases. This CDR3 comprises 15 residues. V dropped 2 bases and J dropped 1 base, with 11 bases sitting between them. Germline lookup yields CDR1 GTSNPN and CDR2 SVGIG (reference sequence). CDR3 in amino acids: CAWSPGVGTNEKLFF. The CDR3 DNA follows: TGTGCCTGGAGTCCGGGGGTGGGAACTAATGAAAAACTGTTTTTT.

The chain couples TRBV6-1 to TRBJ1-2; no clear D gene. Trimming pared 5 bases from V and 0 bases from J, leaving 7 bases between. The CDR3 has 13 residues. Germline lookup yields CDR1 MNHNS and CDR2 SASEGT. The CDR3 region is CASSPTSNYGYTF. The DNA of the CDR3 is TGTGCCAGCAGTCCAACCTCTAACTATGGCTACACCTTC.

A remark on this clone: A junction end diverges from the germline sequence, so it may reflect a read error. The rearrangement links TRBV18 to TRBJ1-1; D unclear. CDR1 KGHSH and CDR2 LQKENI come from the germline V gene. The CDR3 length is 14 residues. CDR3 protein: CVSSPLNRLAEAFF. The CDR3 DNA sequence: TGTGTCAGCTCACCACTGAACCGGCTGGCGGAAGCTTTCTTT. Variable domain in full (rest from reference TRBV18 and TRBJ1-1): NAGVMQNPRHLVRRRGQEARLRCSPMKGHSHVYWYRQLPEEGLKFMVYLQKENIIDESGMPKERFSAEFPKEGPSILRIQQVVRGDSAAYFCVSSPLNRLAEAFFGQGTRLTVV.

The count of this clone is one. This chain joins TRBV5-1 and TRBJ2-5; 7 bases are a match to TRBD1. Germline lookup yields CDR1 SGHRS and CDR2 YFSETQ. V was clipped by 4 bases and J by 4 bases; unmatched bases: 7. The CDR3 extends over 14 amino acids. The CDR3 loop reads CASSGGQLVETQYF. CDR3 bases: TGCGCCAGCAGCGGGGGACAGCTGGTAGAGACCCAGTACTTC.

The J gene is TRBJ1-5, the V gene TRBV12-5; D may be TRBD1 (5 bases). In germline, CDR1 is LGHNT, CDR2 FRNRAP. This CDR3 is built from 16 residues. The germline V and J ends were trimmed by 5 bases and 2 bases, with 16 bases remaining between them. In DNA, the CDR3 is TGTGCTAGTGGTGCCGACAGCGTTGGGGGCAATCAGCCCCAGCATTTT. Protein: CASGADSVGGNQPQHF.

The CDR3 sequence is CASSYRERTNEKLFF. The DNA for the CDR3 is TGTGCCAGCAGTTACCGGGAGAGAACTAATGAAAAACTGTTTTTT. The V and J genes are TRBV6-5 and TRBJ1-4, with unresolved D. Germline V gene data show CDR1 as MNHEY and CDR2 as SVGAGI. This CDR3 contains 15 residues. V dropped 2 bases and J dropped 1 base, with 8 bases sitting between them.

The CDR3 sequence is CASSARTGVEPQHF. The CDR3 DNA follows: TGTGCCAGCAGCGCCCGGACAGGGGTTGAGCCCCAGCATTTT. The chain is built from TRBV11-1 and TRBJ1-5; TRBD1 aligns across 9 bases. Germline V gene sequence: CDR1 SGHAT, CDR2 FQDESV (reference sequence). V was clipped by 5 bases and J by 8 bases; unmatched bases: 7. The CDR3 sequence is 14 residues long.

The chain links TRBV14 to TRBJ1-1; D is unresolved. CDR3 size: 13 residues. Trimming removed 4 bases from V and 1 base from J, with 7 bases in between. The germline V gene has CDR1 SGHDN and CDR2 FVKESK. In nucleotides, the CDR3 is TGTGCCAGCAGCCTCAACCGGAACACTGAAGCTTTCTTT. It codes for CASSLNRNTEAFF.

The rearrangement links TRBV23-1 to TRBJ1-1, with a tentative D call TRBD1 (5 bases). TRBV23-1 is an ORF; its function is uncertain. V lost 3 bases and J 0 bases, leaving 20 bases between the germline ends. CDR3 length equals 18 residues. The CDR3 here is CASSHPGPIGWMNTEAFF. CDR3 sequence (DNA): TGCGCCAGCAGTCATCCGGGACCCATTGGGTGGATGAACACTGAAGCTTTCTTT.

This sequence joins TRBV30 and TRBJ2-5, with a tentative D call TRBD1 (6 bases). The DNA matches TRBJ2-7 better at its end, which makes the J call doubtful. The CDR3 covers 13 residues. Germline V gene data show CDR1 as GTSNPN and CDR2 as SVGIG (reference sequence). The CDR3 loop reads CAWRTEGDYEQYF. The CDR3 DNA reads TGTGCCTGGAGGACCGAGGGGGACTACGAGCAGTACTTC.

Concerning this clone itself: Other nucleotide sequences in the sample specify the same CDR3. The rearrangement links TRBV7-6 to TRBJ2-7, with 9 bases identical to TRBD1. The CDR3 spans 14 residues. Germline loops: CDR1 SGHVS, CDR2 FNYEAQ. After removal of 1 base from V and 5 bases from J, the junction contained 3 bases not matched to a gene. The CDR3 coding sequence is TGTGCCAGCAGCTTAGAGGGACAGGGTGACGAGCAGTACTTC. Translation: CASSLEGQGDEQYF.

Notes on this clone: The identical CDR3 is also encoded by other nucleotide sequences in the sample. V and J are TRBV4-1 and TRBJ1-2; D is ambiguous. The V end was cut by 0 bases, the J end by 4 bases, with 9 bases between. Germline values: CDR1 MGHRA, CDR2 YSYEKL. The CDR3 consists of 14 residues. CDR3 nucleotides: TGCGCCAGCAGCCAAGATCCGGACTTCTATGGCTACACCTTC. It encodes CASSQDPDFYGYTF.

The table lists this clone with a few counts. The chain carries TRBV6-1 and TRBJ1-1, with TRBD1 matching 8 bases. Per germline, CDR1 MNHNS and CDR2 SASEGT. The CDR3 runs 12 residues. J lost 10 bases, V lost 5 bases, and 6 bases had no gene match. CDR3 coding DNA: TGTGCCAGCAGTTTTACGACAGGGGCAGCTTTCTTT. Residues: CASSFTTGAAFF.

The chain carries TRBV5-3 and TRBJ2-7, with D tentatively TRBD1 (6 bases). TRBV5-3 is reported as an ORF; its role is uncertain. CDR3 size: 15 residues. V gave up 1 base and J gave up 5 bases, with 16 bases separating them. The CDR3 loop is CARSLCDPGVHEQYF. CDR3 in DNA: TGTGCCAGAAGCTTGTGCGATCCAGGGGTGCACGAGCAGTACTTC.

The rearrangement uses TRBV2 and TRBJ2-2; TRBD2 matches at 8 bases. This CDR3 spans 14 amino acids. V was pared by 6 bases and J by 1 base, with 1 base of the junction left unmatched. Germline CDR1 reads SNHLY; CDR2 reads FYNNEI. This CDR3 is CASRLAENTGELFF. CDR3 sequence (DNA): TGTGCCAGCAGACTAGCGGAGAACACCGGGGAGCTGTTTTTT.

The V and J genes are TRBV6-5 and TRBJ1-5; D uncertain. The CDR3 contains 15 residues. Trimming shortened V by 0 bases and J by 3 bases, and 9 bases separated the two germline ends. CDR1 is MNHEY and CDR2 is SVGAGI in the germline V gene. CDR3 protein: CASSYSGRINQPQHF. The CDR3 coding sequence is TGTGCCAGCAGTTACTCGGGCAGGATCAATCAGCCCCAGCATTTT.

The V call is TRBV5-1, the J call TRBJ1-4, with D perhaps TRBD1 (6 bases). Germline values: CDR1 SGHRS, CDR2 YFSETQ. V dropped 7 bases and J dropped 8 bases, with 27 bases sitting between them. The CDR3 has 17 amino acids. The CDR3 DNA reads TGCGCCAGCTCCGCCCTGGGTCCCGGGGGCGCGGTCGAAAAACTGTTTTTT. Protein: CASSALGPGGAVEKLFF.

DNA for the CDR3: TGTGCCAGCAGTTTGAGGGGGCTGGGAGATACGCAGTATTTT. This sequence encodes CASSLRGLGDTQYF. The chain uses TRBV6-5 and TRBJ2-3; 7 bases align to TRBD1. Trimming cost V 4 bases and J 5 bases; bases outside gene matches: 6. The V gene's germline CDR1 is MNHEY and CDR2 SVGAGI. The CDR3 is 14 residues long.

This chain uses TRBV11-2 with TRBJ2-7, with D tentatively TRBD1 (6 bases). The CDR3 is made up of 14 amino acids. Between the trimmed V and J ends, which lost 1 base and 6 bases, there was a span of 13 bases. Germline loops: CDR1 SGHAT, CDR2 FQNNGV. CDR3 nucleotides: TGTGCCAGCAGCTTAGGGCAGGGGTTCCGCGAGCAGTACTTC. Protein product: CASSLGQGFREQYF.

This clone was seen a handful of times. The chain couples TRBV5-8 to TRBJ1-6; 10 bases are a match to TRBD1. V was clipped by 3 bases and J by 9 bases; unmatched bases: 6. Germline CDR1 SGHTS, CDR2 YDEGEE. This CDR3 comprises 15 residues. CDR3 sequence: CASSSSRDRGSPLHF. Here the CDR3 DNA reads TGTGCCAGCAGCTCCAGCCGGGACAGGGGTTCACCCCTCCACTTT.

This chain uses TRBV19 with TRBJ2-2; 8 bases line up with TRBD1. Germline loops: CDR1 LNHDA, CDR2 SQIVND (reference sequence). After removal of 3 bases from V and 4 bases from J, the junction contained 7 bases not matched to a gene. The CDR3 has 16 residues. CDR3 DNA: TGTGCCAGTAGTATCGGGGCAGGGGGCGTCACCGGGGAGCTGTTTTTT. It translates to CASSIGAGGVTGELFF.

This chain links TRBV6-1 with TRBJ1-5; perhaps TRBD1 as D (5 bases). V shed 10 bases and J shed 4 bases, with 17 bases lying between them. The CDR3 extends over 14 amino acids. Germline V gene lookup returns CDR1 MNHNS and CDR2 SASEGT. CDR3 sequence: CATGLEEGNQPQHF. For the CDR3, the DNA is TGTGCCACCGGCCTTGAGGAGGGGAATCAGCCCCAGCATTTT.